Listed below are T cell receptor beta chains from one sample, sequenced in a study of T cell changes during pregnancy in multiple sclerosis. Sequencing was performed with immunoSEQ multiplex PCR; in TCRdb, only in-frame clones are kept and a portion is missing. Counted here are around 47,000 clones, approximately 96% occurring once; the ten biggest clones make up about 1%. The sequences come from peripheral blood, collected in the second trimester of pregnancy. Every receptor here comes from a female donor with multiple sclerosis, enrolled in a pregnancy study. CDR3s include the opening cysteine and the closing phenylalanine or tryptophan. A D gene is named only where the DNA matches it firmly. Expanded clones get a size class; other rows say once, few or many, or leave the size out.

d_gene	abundance	v_gene	j_gene	CDR3aa	CDR3nt
TRBD1	-	TRBV7-9	TRBJ1-2	CASSARDRMIYGYTF	TGTGCCAGCAGCGCACGGGACAGGATGATCTATGGCTACACCTTC
-	-	TRBV4-2	TRBJ2-3	CASSQERSTDTQYF	TGTGCCAGCAGCCAAGAGCGAAGCACAGATACGCAGTATTTT
-	-	TRBV2	TRBJ2-7	CASIQPSKLYEQYF	TGTGCCAGCATACAGCCCTCTAAACTTTACGAGCAGTACTTC
TRBD1	-	TRBV10-3	TRBJ2-7	CAISESGQGAREQYF	TGTGCCATCAGTGAGTCTGGGCAGGGGGCACGCGAGCAGTACTTC
-	-	TRBV5-4	TRBJ2-5	CASSLGGRGVQETQYF	TGTGCCAGCAGCTTGGGGGGGCGAGGGGTTCAAGAGACCCAGTACTTC
TRBD1	-	TRBV28	TRBJ1-1	CASSLDRGRPLSEAFF	TGTGCCAGCAGTTTGGACAGGGGGCGCCCCCTGTCTGAAGCTTTCTTT
TRBD1	-	TRBV5-1	TRBJ2-7	CASSLKTGGYEQYF	TGCGCCAGCAGCTTGAAGACAGGGGGATACGAGCAGTACTTC
-	-	TRBV7-8	TRBJ1-2	CASSLWAYGYTF	TGTGCCAGCAGCTTATGGGCCTATGGCTACACCTTC
TRBD2	-	TRBV7-3	TRBJ2-1	CASSLGLVMPNEQFF	TGTGCCAGCAGCTTAGGACTAGTAATGCCCAATGAGCAGTTCTTC
TRBD1	-	TRBV7-6	TRBJ2-2	CASSLAGQSNTGELFF	TGTGCCAGCAGCTTAGCGGGACAGTCGAACACCGGGGAGCTGTTTTTT
TRBD1	-	TRBV28	TRBJ1-5	CASITLRRQGAGRPQHF	TGTGCCAGCATAACCCTGAGGCGACAGGGGGCGGGCCGGCCCCAGCATTTT
-	-	TRBV2	TRBJ1-2	CASSHRRDYGYTF	TGTGCCAGCAGTCATAGACGGGACTATGGCTACACCTTC
TRBD1	-	TRBV7-9	TRBJ2-2	CASSYLTGETGELFF	TGTGCCAGCAGCTACCTGACAGGGGAAACCGGGGAGCTGTTTTTT
-	-	TRBV5-5	TRBJ1-3	CASSLVPWGGTGNTIYF	TGTGCCAGCAGCTTGGTTCCATGGGGGGGGACTGGAAACACCATATATTTT
-	-	TRBV25-1	TRBJ2-3	CASSGLTGDTDTQYF	TGTGCCAGCAGTGGGTTGACAGGAGACACAGATACGCAGTATTTT
-	-	TRBV9	TRBJ1-2	CASGGGGYGYTF	TGTGCCAGCGGGGGAGGAGGCTATGGCTACACCTTC
-	-	TRBV2	TRBJ2-1	CASSESGGYEQFF	TGTGCCAGCAGTGAATCGGGCGGGTATGAGCAGTTCTTC
-	-	TRBV7-3	TRBJ1-2	CASSRAAGDGYTF	TGTGCCAGCAGCCGCGCCGCAGGGGATGGCTACACCTTC
TRBD1	-	TRBV2	TRBJ1-1	CASSELGTVTEAFF	TGTGCCAGCAGTGAACTGGGGACAGTCACTGAAGCTTTCTTT
TRBD1	-	TRBV6-1	TRBJ1-5	CASSHRGGNQPQHF	TGTGCCAGCAGCCACAGGGGCGGCAATCAGCCCCAGCATTTT
TRBD1	-	TRBV7-3	TRBJ2-1	CASSLDRAYNEQFF	TGTGCCAGCAGCTTGGACAGGGCCTACAATGAGCAGTTCTTC
-	-	TRBV27	TRBJ2-3	CASSFLGPTETQYF	TGTGCCAGCAGTTTTCTTGGGCCTACAGAGACGCAGTATTTT
-	-	TRBV25-1	TRBJ1-4	CASSAGGFNEKLFF	TGTGCCAGCAGTGCCGGCGGTTTTAATGAAAAACTGTTTTTT
-	-	TRBV29-1	TRBJ2-4	CSVSENIQYF	TGCAGCGTTTCTGAAAACATTCAGTACTTC
-	-	TRBV10-3	TRBJ1-2	CAISDILGIEGGYGYTF	TGTGCCATCAGTGACATTCTGGGTATCGAGGGAGGCTATGGCTACACCTTC
TRBD1	once	TRBV18	TRBJ1-6	CASSPRPGTGMDPNSPLHF	TGTGCCAGCTCACCACGTCCCGGGACAGGGATGGACCCCAATTCACCCCTCCACTTT
TRBD2	-	TRBV7-9	TRBJ2-1	CASRPSGSPYNEQFF	TGTGCCAGCAGACCTAGCGGGAGCCCCTACAATGAGCAGTTCTTC
-	-	TRBV7-2	TRBJ1-1	CASSLLGGRRTEAFF	TGTGCCAGCAGCTTATTGGGGGGGCGTAGAACTGAAGCTTTCTTT
-	-	TRBV5-1	TRBJ1-1	CASSPYVTGTSTEAFF	TGCGCCAGCAGCCCTTACGTTACCGGGACAAGCACTGAAGCTTTCTTT
TRBD2	-	TRBV10-3	TRBJ2-7	CAISRDYRPYEQYF	TGTGCCATCAGCCGGGACTACCGGCCCTACGAGCAGTACTTC
TRBD1	-	TRBV19	TRBJ1-5	CASSLKGTGGISNQPQHF	TGTGCCAGTAGCCTAAAGGGGACAGGGGGCATCAGCAATCAGCCCCAGCATTTT
-	-	TRBV5-6	TRBJ2-3	CASSLGGGSTDTQYF	TGTGCCAGCAGCTTGGGAGGGGGAAGCACAGATACGCAGTATTTT
-	-	TRBV4-1	TRBJ2-3	CASSQRWVRGTDTQYF	TGCGCCAGCAGCCAAAGATGGGTCCGGGGCACAGATACGCAGTATTTT
-	-	TRBV5-4	TRBJ1-1	CASSTRGSEAFF	TGTGCCAGCAGCACAAGGGGTTCTGAAGCTTTCTTT
TRBD1	once	TRBV19	TRBJ1-4	CASKDRGPEKLFF	TGTGCCAGTAAGGACAGGGGGCCCGAAAAACTGTTTTTT
-	-	TRBV7-9	TRBJ2-7	CASSLVGLRYEQYF	TGTGCCAGCAGCTTAGTGGGGCTTCGCTACGAGCAGTACTTC
TRBD1	-	TRBV2	TRBJ2-1	CASSEGQGANNEQFF	TGTGCCAGCAGTGAAGGTCAGGGGGCCAACAATGAGCAGTTCTTC
TRBD2	-	TRBV5-1	TRBJ2-3	CASSLGPKRDTDTQYF	TGCGCCAGCAGCTTGGGCCCGAAGCGGGACACAGATACGCAGTATTTT
-	-	TRBV27	TRBJ2-3	CASSLSDSSGADTQYF	TGTGCCAGCAGTTTATCGGACTCGAGTGGCGCAGATACGCAGTATTTT
TRBD2	-	TRBV10-3	TRBJ2-7	CAISVPGLAGGERAYEQYF	TGTGCCATCAGTGTGCCGGGACTAGCGGGGGGCGAACGGGCCTACGAGCAGTACTTC
TRBD1	-	TRBV4-1	TRBJ2-1	CASSQVGQSYNEQFF	TGCGCCAGCAGCCAAGTGGGACAGTCCTACAATGAGCAGTTCTTC
-	-	TRBV5-4	TRBJ2-6	CASSLDAGAGANVLTF	TGTGCCAGCAGCTTGGACGCGGGCGCTGGGGCCAACGTCCTGACTTTC
TRBD2	-	TRBV18	TRBJ2-7	CASSREGSPSYEQYF	TGTGCCAGCTCACGGGAGGGAAGCCCTTCCTACGAGCAGTACTTC
TRBD1	once	TRBV27	TRBJ1-5	CASRDRAGQPQHF	TGTGCCAGCAGGGACAGGGCCGGACAGCCCCAGCATTTT
-	-	TRBV19	TRBJ1-2	CASKSGGEPFYGYTF	TGTGCCAGCAAGAGCGGGGGGGAGCCCTTCTATGGCTACACCTTC
-	-	TRBV10-1	TRBJ1-2	CASTVYGYTF	TGCGCCAGCACGGTCTATGGCTACACCTTC
-	few	TRBV19	TRBJ2-2	CASSIALGQTGELFF	TGTGCCAGTAGTATAGCCCTTGGACAGACCGGGGAGCTGTTTTTT
TRBD1	few	TRBV27	TRBJ1-5	CASSLGQGAYQPQHF	TGTGCCAGCAGTTTAGGGCAGGGGGCCTATCAGCCCCAGCATTTT
-	-	TRBV11-2	TRBJ2-3	CASSPADTQYF	TGTGCCAGCAGCCCCGCAGATACGCAGTATTTT
-	-	TRBV2	TRBJ1-1	CASSSQGVGAFF	TGTGCCAGCAGTTCCCAGGGTGTGGGGGCTTTCTTT